Listed below are T cell receptor beta chains from one sample, sequenced in a study of CXCR3-negative and CXCR3-positive naive CD8 T cells. TCRdb re-called the 5' RACE reads and catalogs CDR3 proteins one per entry, DNA excluded. Its listing shows 100,000 to 150,000 distinct CDR3 sequences. The sequencing input was naive CXCR3- CD8+ T cells from blood. The receptors here all came from a human donor in good health. Some clones in this sample may be carry-over from other donors' samples. Each CDR3 is given with its conserved first and last residue. Fields, in order: J gene, V gene, CDR3 length, CDR3 protein.

TRBJ2-1 | TRBV4-2 | 16 | CASSQDRDSGRGEQFF
TRBJ1-2 | TRBV6-5 | 13 | CASSYSKVGGYTF
TRBJ1-1 | TRBV5-5 | 13 | CASSLGAGVEAFF
TRBJ2-1 | TRBV28 | 16 | CASRFAWDISYNEQFF
TRBJ2-7 | TRBV5-6 | 13 | CASSLAHFYEQYF
TRBJ1-5 | TRBV12-3/TRBV12-4 | 15 | CASTSGVNSNQPQHF
TRBJ1-1 | TRBV2 | 14 | CASRGQAGNTEAFF
TRBJ2-3 | TRBV5-6 | 15 | CASRILAGGPDTQYF
TRBJ2-7 | TRBV20-1 | 15 | CSARVSGRPSYEQYF
TRBJ2-3 | TRBV6-5 | 17 | CASSYSGLAGSTDTQYF
TRBJ2-5 | TRBV7-9 | 14 | CASSLRGAGETQYF
TRBJ2-7 | TRBV20-1 | 14 | CSARDPVRTYEQYF
TRBJ2-7 | TRBV5-5 | 14 | CASRLDRTDYEQYF
TRBJ2-7 | TRBV29-1 | 12 | CSVAYGAYEQYF
TRBJ2-1 | TRBV29-1 | 14 | CSVQTSGSYNEQFF
TRBJ2-7 | TRBV29-1 | 13 | CSVLTGSSYEQYF
TRBJ2-2 | TRBV4-1 | 15 | CASSQRLGHTGELFF
TRBJ2-7 | TRBV5-1 | 14 | CASSDPQGSYEQYF
TRBJ2-3 | TRBV7-9 | 16 | CASSPLDRTSADTQYF
TRBJ2-7 | TRBV27 | 16 | CASSSLTGGSAYEQYF
TRBJ1-4 | TRBV4-3 | 14 | CASSTGTTNEKLFF
TRBJ2-1 | TRBV28 | 15 | CASSSGLQPLNEQFF
TRBJ1-1 | TRBV27 | 16 | CASSLYGGGQSTEAFF
TRBJ2-1 | TRBV5-1 | 16 | CASSLEEHSSYNEQFF
TRBJ2-7 | TRBV7-9 | 13 | CASSFDPSYEQYF
TRBJ2-3 | TRBV2 | 15 | CASPGRGSLIDTQYF
TRBJ2-7 | TRBV9 | 11 | CASATGYEQYF
TRBJ1-6 | TRBV2 | 15 | CASSEPGTVSSPLHF
TRBJ2-7 | TRBV27 | 14 | CASSLGSVAYEQYF
TRBJ2-5 | TRBV3-1 | 17 | CASRLRIAAGGTETQYF
TRBJ2-3 | TRBV29-1 | 14 | CSVPRGGAPDTQYF
TRBJ1-2 | TRBV19 | 11 | CASRVSYGYTF
TRBJ2-3 | TRBV7-7 | 16 | CASSPHPTAAPDTQYF
TRBJ1-2 | TRBV19 | 15 | CASSSSSGIKDGYTF
TRBJ2-5 | TRBV7-2 | 19 | CASSLAETSGGARRETQYF
TRBJ2-3 | TRBV27 | 14 | CASSLSLSTDTQYF
TRBJ1-5 | TRBV28 | 16 | CASSQRRGAGNQPQHF
TRBJ2-7 | TRBV29-1 | 13 | CSVVGGMGLEQYF
TRBJ2-7 | TRBV15 | 12 | CATSTSRGRAYF
TRBJ2-2 | TRBV4-2 | 17 | CASSQVTGAYNTGELFF
TRBJ2-1 | TRBV29-1 | 13 | CSVLHSSSNEQFF
TRBJ2-1 | TRBV7-9 | 14 | CASSLDRTGDEQFF
TRBJ2-7 | TRBV7-2 | 15 | CASSPGLAGRTEQYF
TRBJ1-5 | TRBV4-2 | 15 | CASSQNLAGAQPQHF
TRBJ2-1 | TRBV28 | 16 | CASSTPGLAGGNEQFF
TRBJ2-1 | TRBV14 | 13 | CASSHRSSDEQFF